Listed here is a single T cell receptor (beta chain). Its recognized antigen is unknown. No much larger clonotype is one base removed from it; base qualities were not supplied. This entry belongs to a study of cytomegalovirus exposure and HLA in healthy donors (dated by TCRdb to 2016 to 2017). The study in broad terms: In an earlier analysis of approximately 640 of the donors, under 300 Gb of sequence data and roughly 100 million unique TCR beta sequences from roughly 180 million T cells were reported. About 320 gigabases of sequencing data and approximately 85 million unique TCR sequences were included in an early release covering around 600 HLA-typed donors. Of the roughly 410 genotyped donors, 80% to 90% were placed in the genetic ancestry cluster associated with self-reported Caucasian donors. The study aimed to test whether cataloging public T cell receptors could reveal signatures of past pathogen exposure. The T cell repertoires of around 730 subjects were profiled by immunosequencing and related to cytomegalovirus serostatus. A separate validation cohort of 100 to 150 different subjects was used in addition to the approximately 700-subject first cohort. To predict cytomegalovirus infection status, the study combined high-throughput TCR immunosequencing, statistical association of individual TCRs with disease status, and machine learning. In a later analysis, previously published TCR beta repertoires from about 670 donors were re-analyzed and high-resolution HLA genotyping was added so that TCR occurrence patterns could be studied. The later analysis used no new phenotypic data to find candidate immune exposures, relying instead on TCR beta sequences and their occurrence across donors. An earlier analysis of 450 to 750 of the donors used high-throughput TCR beta sequencing to judge whether each TCR beta V gene segment behaved as functional or pseudogenic. Donor age, sex, ethnicity and CMV serostatus were compiled alongside the repertoire data. A later genetic analysis used genome-wide SNP genotypes for about three fifths of the roughly 700 donors, treating that subset as a discovery cohort. All discovery cohort repertoires had been generated on a single sequencing platform. Class I and class II HLA loci were covered by the typing at four-digit resolution. The number of typed donors differed by locus: roughly 629-640 for A, B, C, DRB1 and DQB1; roughly 510 for DQA1; fewer than 610 for DPA1; and some 470 for DPB1. A handful of DR-DQ haplotypes were handled as single units for association and clustering because linkage in the cohort was strong. Among a few hundred genotyped donors of the cohort, an average of roughly 240,000 unique TCR beta nucleotide sequences were sequenced per donor, roughly 18% of them non-productive. Here is what the overall study found, with its caveats: Linkage disequilibrium might explain the correlated functional status among segregating V segments, but an unknown experimental factor could not be ruled out. A later analysis found that most CMV-associated TCR beta chains appeared HLA-restricted, with HLA associations seemingly driven largely by CMV exposure. Specific HLA alleles were associated with 15,000 to 20,000 TCR beta sequences at a false discovery rate of 0.05 in a later analysis. In an earlier analysis of 587 of the donors, most TCR beta V segments were observed in productive rearrangements about 90% or about 30% of the time, broadly matching IMGT annotations. Because the 87-base-pair reads could not distinguish some IMGT-functional V segments, including TRBV6-2 and TRBV6-3, those segments were excluded. According to a later analysis, TCR association rates differed among HLA loci, with DRB1 alleles showing the most associated TCRs and HLA-C alleles showing the fewest. Because counts were too low, around 17 rarely observed V segments, including chromosome 9 orphons, were left out of the earlier analysis of about 620 of the donors. The study gave a list of 150 to 200 TCR beta chains associated with cytomegalovirus. The only immune exposure information available for the cohort was CMV serostatus. V-gene and J-gene trimming of TCR beta chains was associated with a missense DCLRE1C variant in a later genetic analysis, and the association was replicated in an independent cohort. A further reported finding was that TCR beta sequences accurately predicted the HLA-A and HLA-B alleles for most subjects in the first cohort. Because HLA typing was missing for some donors at each locus, association tests included only the typed subset. Cytomegalovirus status was reported to be diagnosed by the classifier with high specificity and sensitivity in both the original and validation cohorts. Roughly uniform sequencing depth across donors was assumed in presence/absence analyses, although this assumption may not hold. According to a later analysis, parvovirus B19, influenza, CMV and Epstein-Barr virus appeared linked to several top co-occurrence clusters. A few of the identified cytomegalovirus-associated TCR beta chains were confirmed in vitro to be specific for cytomegalovirus antigens. Assigning TCR associations to individual alleles was difficult when HLA alleles, especially DR and DQ, strongly co-occurred. Compared with the approximately 720-donor mean, donors in an Asian-associated ancestry cluster had fewer N-insertions in productive TCRs, according to a later genetic analysis. A cluster of highly shared sequence variants was judged likely to represent a technical artifact of the sequencing pipeline. This cohort had only TCR beta chains sequenced, and the lack of alpha or paired-chain data limited which features could be detected. It was suggested by the authors that the approach could potentially be generalized to other disease states and immunological phenotypes. Most TCR sequences were seen in very few donors, while some public TCRs were found in many individuals. A later analysis found that HLA-associated TCR beta chains were more clonally expanded and had lower generation probabilities than equally common non-associated chains.

Library preparation employed the immunoSEQ multiplex PCR assay. For the multiplex PCR, a mixture combining 60 forward primers for TCR Vbeta segments and 13 reverse primers for TCR Jbeta segments was used. Amplification of the CDR3 region of rearranged TCR beta genes was performed with a multiplex PCR assay on genomic DNA. Amplified TCR beta libraries were sequenced as 87-base-pair reads on the Illumina HiSeq System. The authors' pipeline ran thus. In a later analysis, around 80 million unique TCR beta chains were counted across the roughly 610 repertoires, and approximately 11 million of these chains were shared by at least two donors. Raw reads were error-corrected and collapsed into unique sequences by a nearest-neighbor algorithm in which closely related sequences were merged to remove PCR and sequencing errors. To assign V, D and J gene segments, CDR3 sequences were aligned to IMGT reference sequences. For a sequence to be retained, a match of at least six nucleotides was required to both a V gene segment and a J gene segment. Rearrangements were classified as productive when the CDR3 lacked stop codons and remained in frame with V and J, and all other rearrangements were classified as non-productive. CDR3 was defined by IMGT convention, running from the second conserved V-encoded cysteine to the conserved J-encoded phenylalanine. In an earlier analysis of around 570 of the donors, sequences lacking an unambiguous match to a single V gene segment were excluded. In an earlier analysis of around 600 of the donors, V segments were called functional above 56.7% productive rearrangements and were called segregating when the between-donor standard deviation exceeded 5%. To diagnose cytomegalovirus status from the catalog of TCR beta chain sequences, a statistical classification framework was built. In a later analysis, V and J genes were assigned by comparing TCR nucleotide sequences against IMGT/GENE-DB human TR gene sequences. In a later analysis, CDR3 sequences and most-parsimonious VDJ recombination scenarios were assigned using the TCRdist pipeline. In a later analysis, every TCR beta chain was defined by the combination of its CDR3 amino acid sequence and its V-gene family, and reads without a unique V-gene family were dropped. In a later analysis, some 600 highly shared, low-generation-probability nucleotide sequences were removed to address suspected cross-contamination and a sequencing artifact. In a later analysis, a clonal expansion index was calculated for each public chain from normalized within-repertoire ranks of inferred template counts. In a later analysis, generation probabilities were computed with a VDJ recombination model fitted to out-of-frame rearrangements, and the resulting probabilities were checked against IGoR. In a later analysis, TCR-TCR, TCR-HLA and TCR-CMV co-occurrence was scored with hypergeometric tests, and a repertoire-size bias correction was applied to TCR pairs. False discovery rates were estimated in a later analysis by permuting HLA or CMV assignments 20 times. A later analysis grouped co-occurring TCRs with DBSCAN, adding TCRdist sequence similarity when clustering within HLA-allele-positive subsets. Repertoires with fewer than 30,000 or more than 120,000 public chains, plus five repertoires with anomalous nucleotide sharing, were excluded from co-occurrence clustering. Drawn from immuneACCESS, this table holds only the in-frame rearrangements with V and J called that TCRdb kept. Clones are partly lost; checked studies trace under half to an unresolved V gene and leave the rest unexplained. Clone size and the V and J calls come from that table; the DNA yielded D and trimming. The sample table holds just over 150,000 clones, of which roughly 80% were seen once. Jointly, the top ten make up more than 1.1% of the sample.

V is cut by 4 bases and J by 6 bases, and the space between the germline ends is 15 bases. Including the terminal cysteine and phenylalanine, the CDR3 comprises 15 residues. Only CDR3 DNA remains: 45 bases, in frame from the first base. CDR1 and CDR2 are read off the germline V gene as MNHEY and SVGAGI. In total, around 600 healthy bone marrow donors made up the cohort. Cohort members were all nominally healthy when sampled, although unrecorded immune exposures were likely present. The donor was CMV seronegative and belonged to the group of approximately 320 seronegative cohort members. A peripheral blood sample was collected from each donor, and TCR beta sequencing was performed on peripheral blood mononuclear cells. Genomic DNA was extracted from the blood cell samples with the Qiagen DNeasy Blood Extraction Kit.

Input material: PBMCs. The chain joins TRBV6-5 to TRBJ1-4; a tentative D match to TRBD1 spans 5 bases. This TCR was sampled from a woman aged 30 to 39 in good health and CMV-seronegative. The CDR3 protein: CASSLEGVRDEKLFF. The nucleotides read TGTGCCAGCAGTTTGGAAGGGGTGCGTGATGAAAAACTGTTTTTT.